The source of this TCR beta chain is a study of cytomegalovirus exposure and HLA in healthy donors (TCRdb year 2017). At the level of the whole study: In an earlier analysis of under 600 of the donors, 276 Gb of sequence data and some 100 million unique TCR beta sequences from some 170 million T cells were reported. An early release that covered more than 550 HLA-typed donors contained around 300 gigabases of sequencing data and tens of millions of unique TCR sequences. Of the 398 genotyped donors, roughly 76% were placed in the genetic ancestry cluster associated with self-reported Caucasian donors. The study was designed to test whether signatures of past pathogen exposure could be identified by cataloging public T cell receptors. The T cell repertoires of several hundred subjects were profiled by immunosequencing and related to cytomegalovirus serostatus. A separate validation cohort of over 95 different subjects was used in addition to the 666-subject first cohort. The study combined high-throughput TCR immunosequencing, statistical association of individual TCRs with disease status, and machine learning to predict cytomegalovirus infection status. To study patterns of TCR occurrence, a later analysis re-analyzed previously published TCR beta repertoires from 666 donors and added high-resolution HLA genotyping. Rather than drawing on any new phenotypic data, the later analysis identified candidate immune exposures from TCR beta sequences and the way those sequences occurred across donors. In an earlier analysis of roughly 600 of the donors, high-throughput TCR beta sequencing was used to judge whether each TCR beta V gene segment behaved as functional or pseudogenic. Donor age, sex, ethnicity and CMV serostatus were compiled alongside the repertoire data. In a later genetic analysis, genome-wide SNP genotypes for about three fifths of the 666 donors were used, and that subset was treated as a discovery cohort. Every repertoire in the discovery cohort had been generated on one and the same sequencing platform. Class I and class II HLA loci were covered by the typing at four-digit resolution. The number of typed donors differed by locus: 629-630 for A, B, C, DRB1 and DQB1; some 500 for DQA1; some 590 for DPA1; and 400 to 480 for DPB1. Roughly five DR-DQ haplotypes were treated as single units for association and clustering because of strong linkage in the cohort. Among some 400 genotyped donors of the cohort, an average of roughly 230,000 unique TCR beta nucleotide sequences was sequenced per donor, of which roughly 17% were non-productive.

The study at large found these results: A later analysis associated 16,951 TCR beta sequences with specific HLA alleles at a false discovery rate of 0.05. According to a later analysis, most CMV-associated TCR beta chains appeared to be HLA-restricted, and the HLA associations seemed to be driven largely by CMV exposure. A further reported finding was that TCR beta sequences accurately predicted the HLA-A and HLA-B alleles for most subjects in the first cohort. Presence/absence analyses assumed roughly uniform sequencing depth across donors, an assumption that may not hold. A later analysis reported that several top co-occurrence clusters appeared linked to parvovirus B19, influenza, CMV and Epstein-Barr virus. The authors suggested that the approach could potentially be generalized to other disease states and immunological phenotypes. Strong co-occurrence of HLA alleles, especially DR and DQ, made assigning TCR associations to individual alleles difficult. The earlier analysis of approximately 590 of the donors excluded 15 to 20 rarely observed V segments, including chromosome 9 orphons, because counts were too low. Immune exposure information for the cohort was limited to CMV serostatus. In both the original and validation cohorts, the classifier was reported to diagnose cytomegalovirus status with high specificity and sensitivity. In a later analysis, HLA-associated TCR beta chains were found to be more clonally expanded and to have lower generation probabilities than equally common non-associated chains. In an earlier analysis of some 500 of the donors, most TCR beta V segments were observed in productive rearrangements about 87% or about 30% of the time, broadly matching IMGT annotations. In a later genetic analysis, fewer N-insertions in productive TCRs were reported among donors in an Asian-associated ancestry cluster than the roughly 670-donor mean. Correlated functional status among segregating V segments might be attributable to linkage disequilibrium, but an unknown experimental factor could not be ruled out. In a later genetic analysis, a missense DCLRE1C variant was associated with V-gene and J-gene trimming of TCR beta chains, and the association was replicated in an independent cohort. A cluster of highly shared sequence variants was judged likely to be a technical artifact of the sequencing pipeline. A few of the identified cytomegalovirus-associated TCR beta chains were confirmed in vitro to be specific for cytomegalovirus antigens. The cohort was sequenced for TCR beta chains only, and without alpha or paired-chain data the features that could be detected were limited. In a later analysis, TCR association rates were found to vary across HLA loci, with the most associated TCRs seen for DRB1 alleles and the fewest for HLA-C alleles. The study listed approximately 150 TCR beta chains as associated with cytomegalovirus. Because HLA typing was unavailable for some donors at each locus, only the typed subset was used in association tests. Most TCR sequences were seen in very few donors, while some public TCRs were found in many individuals.

Library construction relied on the immunoSEQ multiplex PCR assay. The multiplex PCR relied on a mix of 60 forward primers for TCR Vbeta segments and 13 reverse primers for TCR Jbeta segments. A multiplex PCR assay on genomic DNA amplified the CDR3 region of rearranged TCR beta genes. The Illumina HiSeq System was used to sequence the amplified TCR beta libraries as 87-base-pair reads. As for how the authors treated the data: A later analysis counted approximately 84 million unique TCR beta chains across the 640 or so repertoires, and some 11 million of these chains were shared by at least two donors. Raw reads were error-corrected and collapsed into unique sequences by a nearest-neighbor algorithm in which closely related sequences were merged to remove PCR and sequencing errors. CDR3 sequences were aligned to IMGT reference sequences to assign V, D and J gene segments. For a sequence to be retained, at least a six-nucleotide match to both a V gene segment and a J gene segment was required. Rearrangements were classified as productive when the CDR3 lacked stop codons and remained in frame with V and J, and all other rearrangements were classified as non-productive. CDR3 was defined according to IMGT convention as the region running from the second conserved V-encoded cysteine to the conserved J-encoded phenylalanine. The earlier analysis of approximately 590 of the donors excluded any sequence lacking an unambiguous match to a single V gene segment. An earlier analysis of a few hundred of the donors classified V segments as functional when productive rearrangements were above 56.7% and as segregating when the standard deviation between donors was above 5%. A statistical classification framework was built for diagnosing cytomegalovirus status from the catalog of TCR beta chain sequences. A later analysis assigned V and J genes by comparing TCR nucleotide sequences with IMGT/GENE-DB human TR gene sequences. In a later analysis, CDR3 sequences and most-parsimonious VDJ recombination scenarios were assigned using the TCRdist pipeline. In a later analysis, every TCR beta chain was defined by the combination of its CDR3 amino acid sequence and its V-gene family, and reads without a unique V-gene family were dropped. To address suspected cross-contamination and a sequencing artifact, a later analysis removed some 620 highly shared, low-generation-probability nucleotide sequences. In a later analysis, a clonal expansion index was calculated for each public chain from normalized within-repertoire ranks of inferred template counts. In a later analysis, generation probabilities were computed with a VDJ recombination model fitted to out-of-frame rearrangements, and the resulting probabilities were checked against IGoR. A later analysis scored TCR-TCR, TCR-HLA and TCR-CMV co-occurrence with hypergeometric tests, applying a repertoire-size bias correction to TCR pairs. In a later analysis, false discovery rates were estimated by permuting HLA or CMV assignments 20 times. A later analysis grouped co-occurring TCRs with DBSCAN, adding TCRdist sequence similarity when clustering within HLA-allele-positive subsets. Co-occurrence clustering excluded repertoires with fewer than 30,000 or more than 120,000 public chains, plus five with anomalous nucleotide sharing. In its TCRdb copy, this immuneACCESS table keeps in-frame sequences only and misses some clones. Where compared with another copy, unresolved V genes explain less than half of these, and the others have no known cause. From that table come the V and J calls and clone size; the DNA was used to work out D and trimming. The sample includes 100,000 to 150,000 clones, with roughly 68% observed a single time. The ten largest clones capture almost 6% of the sample.

The cohort was made up of 500 to 850 healthy bone marrow donors. At the time of sampling, all cohort members were nominally healthy, though unrecorded immune exposures were likely present. The donor was CMV seropositive and belonged to the group of 250 to 300 seropositive cohort members. Every donor gave a peripheral blood sample, and the peripheral blood mononuclear cells from that sample were used for TCR beta sequencing. Genomic DNA was extracted from the blood cell samples with the Qiagen DNeasy Blood Extraction Kit. This clone was seen just once. Its antigen specificity is not known. No base quality information exists; no much larger clone differs at one position. Material for sequencing was PBMCs. The TCR originated in a woman aged 45-60 years in good health and CMV-seropositive.

The nucleotide sequence reads TGTGCCAGCAGCTTGCAGCGGGGGAGCACTGAAGCTTTCTTT. Its protein reads: CASSLQRGSTEAFF. The receptor chain draws on TRBV7-9 and TRBJ1-1, with TRBD1 perhaps the D gene, on 5 matching bases. CDR1 SEHNR and CDR2 FQNEAQ are derived from the germline V gene (reference sequence). Deletion took 3 bases off V and 4 bases off J, with a span of 12 bases between the germline ends. The CDR3, from cysteine to phenylalanine, totals 14 residues. The CDR3 DNA has 42 bases and is translated from base 1.